This note documents a single T cell receptor beta chain sequence. Its antigen is unknown. TCRdb re-called the 5' RACE reads; one entry per CDR3 protein, DNA not given. The sample totals 550,000 to 600,000 distinct CDR3 sequences. This specimen belongs to a study of T cells expressing NK-cell markers. In the study overall: Repertoire data for TCR beta were derived from sorted T cells (CD3+CD56+NKG2C+, CD3+CD56+NKG2C- and CD3+CD56-NKG2C+). With respect to HCMV, seven of the eight sequenced donors were seropositive, and one was seronegative. Study conclusions and caveats: HCMV specificity of the expanded NKG2C+ T cell clones was not established. Of the CD8+ T cell pool in about 6 donors, roughly 1.0-7.5% was accounted for by dominant NKG2C+ clonotypes.

CDR3 length equals 17 residues. Germline V gene lookup returns CDR1 MGHRA and CDR2 YSYEKL. The rearrangement uses TRBV4-1 and TRBJ2-2. This receptor was taken from a young man in good health. Specimen: blood T cells: a sorted CD56 or NKG2C T cell subset, CD4+ or CD8+ T cells, or bulk PBMC T cells (not recorded which). The CDR3 reads CASSPLVLTANTGELFF.